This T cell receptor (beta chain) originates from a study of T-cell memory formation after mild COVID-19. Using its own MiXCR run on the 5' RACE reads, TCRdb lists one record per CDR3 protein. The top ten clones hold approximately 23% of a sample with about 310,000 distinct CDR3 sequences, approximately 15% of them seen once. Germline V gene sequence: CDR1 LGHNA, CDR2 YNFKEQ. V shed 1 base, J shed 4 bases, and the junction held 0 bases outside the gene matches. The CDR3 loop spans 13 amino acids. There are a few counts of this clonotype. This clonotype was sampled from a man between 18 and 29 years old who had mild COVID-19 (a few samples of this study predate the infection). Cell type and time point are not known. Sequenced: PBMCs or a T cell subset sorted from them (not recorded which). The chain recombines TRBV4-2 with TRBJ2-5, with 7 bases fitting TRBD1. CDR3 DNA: TGTGCCAGCAGCCAAGCAGGGGGAGAGACCCAGTACTTC. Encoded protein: CASSQAGGETQYF.